Listed here are 30 T cell receptor beta chains from one sample, sequenced in a study of T cell responses to AZD1222 COVID-19 vaccine. The repertoire was sequenced with immunoSEQ multiplex PCR; TCRdb's copy has only in-frame clones and lacks some. The sample holds 150,000 to 180,000 clones, about 87% seen once. The sequenced sample was peripheral blood, obtained 28 days after the second AZD1222 dose. The source is an adult who received the AZD1222 COVID-19 vaccine.

The V and J genes are TRBV18 and TRBJ1-1; D ambiguous. This CDR3 contains 16 residues. V gave up 1 base and J gave up 5 bases, with 17 bases separating them. CDR1 and CDR2 from the germline V gene are KGHSH and LQKENI. The CDR3 bases are TGTGCCAGCTCACCACTCCCCCACAGCCACGGGACTGAAGCTTTCTTT. Translating gives CASSPLPHSHGTEAFF.

This clone has a single count. The chain combines TRBV20-1 with TRBJ2-1, with D hard to call. Germline V gene data show CDR1 as DFQATT and CDR2 as SNEGSKA (reference sequence). The CDR3 consists of 15 residues. V dropped 3 bases and J dropped 10 bases, with 22 bases sitting between them. The CDR3 loop is CSASRRAPSAGEQFF. The DNA of the CDR3 is TGCAGTGCTAGTCGCCGGGCCCCCTCAGCCGGGGAGCAGTTCTTC.

The chain uses TRBV10-3 and TRBJ1-3; D unclear. This CDR3 has 15 amino acids. Trimming took 4 bases from V and 0 from J, leaving 10 bases between them. The V gene's germline CDR1 is ENHRY and CDR2 SYGVKD. In nucleotides, the CDR3 is TGTGCCATCAGTGTAGGGATTAGCTCTGGAAACACCATATATTTT. This gives the protein CAISVGISSGNTIYF.

V gene TRBV28 combines with J gene TRBJ1-1; D gene unclear. The CDR3 spans 14 residues. Germline V gives CDR1 MDHEN, CDR2 SYDVKM. V dropped 6 bases and J dropped 0 bases, with 11 bases sitting between them. The CDR3 loop is CASRGAGVNTEAFF. The CDR3 DNA sequence: TGTGCCAGCAGGGGCGCTGGAGTGAACACTGAAGCTTTCTTT. Filled out from reference TRBV28 and TRBJ1-1, the complete variable domain reads DVKVTQSSRYLVKRTGEKVFLECVQDMDHENMFWYRQDPGLGLRLIYFSYDVKMKEKGDIPEGYSVSREKKERFSLILESASTNQTSMYLCASRGAGVNTEAFFGQGTRLTVV.

This chain uses TRBV7-9 with TRBJ1-1; D ambiguous. The V gene lost 5 bases and the J gene lost 4 bases, with 11 bases spanning the gap. Germline CDR1 SEHNR, CDR2 FQNEAQ (reference sequence). The CDR3 contains 13 residues. The CDR3 DNA reads as TGTGCCAGCAGCCAGCCCGGACTCACTGAAGCTTTCTTT. It encodes CASSQPGLTEAFF.

This clone appeared a single time. The chain links TRBV19 to TRBJ2-1, with D perhaps TRBD2 (5 bases). Looked up from germline, CDR1 is LNHDA and CDR2 is SQIVND (reference sequence). V gave up 5 bases and J gave up 7 bases, with 15 bases separating them. This CDR3 is built from 14 residues. The CDR3 DNA reads as TGTGCCAGTAGTTTAATTCTAGCTGCGAATGAGCAGTTCTTC. This encodes CASSLILAANEQFF.

The chain has TRBV18 and TRBJ2-3, with D uncertain. The CDR3 has 14 residues. The V gene's germline CDR1 is KGHSH and CDR2 LQKENI. V shed 0 bases and J shed 7 bases, with 11 bases lying between them. CDR3 nucleotides: TGTGCCAGCTCACCACCCGTTGGGTCTTATACGCAGTATTTT. It translates to CASSPPVGSYTQYF. Complete variable domain (other parts from reference TRBV18 and TRBJ2-3): NAGVMQNPRHLVRRRGQEARLRCSPMKGHSHVYWYRQLPEEGLKFMVYLQKENIIDESGMPKERFSAEFPKEGPSILRIQQVVRGDSAAYFCASSPPVGSYTQYFGPGTRLTVL.

V usage is TRBV5-1 and J usage is TRBJ1-1; D is possibly TRBD1 (5 bases). Trimming pared 0 bases from V and 2 bases from J, leaving 8 bases between. From germline, CDR1 is SGHRS and CDR2 YFSETQ. This CDR3 spans 14 amino acids. CDR3 DNA sequence: TGCGCCAGCAGCTTGGGACAGATCAACACTGAAGCTTTCTTT. It codes for CASSLGQINTEAFF.

The J gene is TRBJ1-2, the V gene TRBV25-1, with 8 bases identical to TRBD1. The trim removed 2 bases at V and 6 bases at J, leaving 8 bases unmatched. The germline CDR1 and CDR2 sequences are MGHDK and SYGVNS. This CDR3 has 15 residues. This CDR3 is CASSEPQTGADGYTF. The CDR3 nucleotides are TGTGCCAGCAGTGAACCCCAGACAGGGGCTGATGGCTACACCTTC.

The V gene is TRBV11-2, the J gene TRBJ2-3; 7 nucleotides agree with TRBD2. Germline V gives CDR1 SGHAT, CDR2 FQNNGV. CDR3 length: 15 amino acids. The junction had 5 bases not matched to a gene; V was cut back by 5 bases and J by 0 bases. This CDR3 reads CASSQRDASTDTQYF. The CDR3, as DNA: TGTGCCAGCAGCCAGCGGGATGCCAGCACAGATACGCAGTATTTT. Using reference TRBV11-2 and TRBJ2-3 for the parts outside the CDR3, the full variable domain is EAGVAQSPRYKIIEKRQSVAFWCNPISGHATLYWYQQILGQGPKLLIQFQNNGVVDDSQLPKDRFSAERLKGVDSTLKIQPAKLEDSAVYLCASSQRDASTDTQYFGPGTRLTVL.

The chain employs TRBV28 and TRBJ2-2, with TRBD2 matching over 7 bases. Germline CDR1 MDHEN, CDR2 SYDVKM. Unmatched junction bases numbered 10, after V lost 6 bases and J lost 6 bases. CDR3 size: 15 residues. In DNA, the CDR3 is TGTGCCAGCAGAGTCGCTAGCGGTGGGGCCGGGGAGCTGTTTTTT. Translated: CASRVASGGAGELFF.

V and J are TRBV19 and TRBJ2-1, with 12 bases that match TRBD2. Germline V CDR1 and CDR2: LNHDA, SQIVND (reference sequence). There are 17 residues in the CDR3. V lost 5 bases, J lost 4 bases, and 9 bases stayed unmatched. The CDR3 here is CASSLILAGGKYNEQFF. CDR3 DNA sequence: TGTGCCAGTAGTTTGATCCTAGCGGGAGGGAAATACAATGAGCAGTTCTTC.

J is TRBJ1-1 and V is TRBV6-2 or TRBV6-3, with a possible D match to TRBD1 (5 bases). This CDR3 has 16 residues. Trimming pared 5 bases from V and 6 bases from J, leaving 22 bases between. Germline V gene lookup returns CDR1 MNHEY and CDR2 SVGEGT. This CDR3 reads CASSRTTASRFSEAFF. CDR3 nucleotide sequence: TGTGCCAGCAGTCGAACGACAGCCTCGAGATTTTCTGAAGCTTTCTTT.

V is TRBV13 and J is TRBJ2-1, with D perhaps matching TRBD2 (5 bases). Looked up from germline, CDR1 is PRHDT and CDR2 is FYEKMQ (reference sequence). The CDR3 covers 13 residues. Trimming stripped 6 bases from V and 3 bases from J, with 9 bases between. The CDR3 protein is CASRTGIYNEQFF. The CDR3 bases are TGTGCCAGCAGAACCGGGATCTACAATGAGCAGTTCTTC.

The CDR3 spells CAWTGYSNQPQHF. The CDR3 region has the DNA TGTGCCTGGACCGGATATAGCAATCAGCCCCAGCATTTT. The V call is TRBV30, the J call TRBJ1-5; no reliable D call. V lost 4 bases and J 0 bases, leaving 7 bases between the germline ends. The germline V gene encodes CDR1 GTSNPN and CDR2 SVGIG (reference sequence). The length of the CDR3 is 13 residues. Together with reference TRBV30 and TRBJ1-5, the CDR3 gives the full variable domain: SQTIHQWPATLVQPVGSPLSLECTVEGTSNPNLYWYRQAAGRGLQLLFYSVGIGQISSEVPQNLSASRPQDRQFILSSKKLLLSDSGFYLCAWTGYSNQPQHFGDGTRLSIL.

The gene calls are TRBV7-3 and TRBJ2-1; D possibly corresponds to TRBD2 (6 bases). V was pared by 4 bases and J by 1 base, with 11 bases between. The CDR3 sequence is 15 residues long. Germline V gene lookup returns CDR1 SGHTA and CDR2 FQGTGA. DNA for the CDR3: TGTGCCAGCAGCTGGACCGCGGGGTCCTACAATGAGCAGTTCTTC. It is translated as CASSWTAGSYNEQFF.

This chain links TRBV25-1 with TRBJ2-7, with D possibly matching TRBD2 (5 bases). The germline V gene encodes CDR1 MGHDK and CDR2 SYGVNS. V lost 5 bases and J 7 bases, leaving 12 bases between the germline ends. The CDR3 runs to 12 residues. The CDR3 loop is CASSTLALEQYF. CDR3 nucleotides: TGTGCCAGCAGTACGTTAGCGCTGGAGCAGTACTTC.

In this sample, this clone turned up a few times. V gene TRBV29-1 combines with J gene TRBJ2-3, with 10 bases aligning to TRBD2. The V gene's germline CDR1 is SQVTM and CDR2 ANQGSEA. With 0 bases clipped from V and 9 bases from J, the junction kept 6 bases outside the gene matches. The CDR3 is made up of 14 amino acids. The chain's CDR3 is CSVEEASGSSTQYF. CDR3 in DNA: TGCAGCGTTGAAGAGGCTAGCGGGAGTTCCACGCAGTATTTT.

This clone has just one count. The rearrangement joins TRBV18 to TRBJ1-4; weak D call: TRBD1 (6 bases). Trimming removed 6 bases from V and 8 bases from J, with 28 bases in between. Germline loops: CDR1 KGHSH, CDR2 LQKENI. The CDR3 covers 18 residues. CDR3 sequence (DNA): TGTGCCAGCTCCCCCGGACAGATTTCGAATTCCGCCAACGAAAAACTGTTTTTT. The encoded protein is CASSPGQISNSANEKLFF. Together with reference TRBV18 and TRBJ1-4, the CDR3 gives the full variable domain: NAGVMQNPRHLVRRRGQEARLRCSPMKGHSHVYWYRQLPEEGLKFMVYLQKENIIDESGMPKERFSAEFPKEGPSILRIQQVVRGDSAAYFCASSPGQISNSANEKLFFGSGTQLSVL.

This chain connects TRBV15 to TRBJ1-1; D is unresolved. V lost 0 bases, J lost 0 bases, and 8 bases lay in between. Germline-derived CDR1 and CDR2 are LNHNV and YYDKDF (reference sequence). The CDR3 totals 15 residues. CDR3 in amino acids: CATSRDNTLNTEAFF. The CDR3 DNA sequence: TGTGCCACCAGCAGAGATAATACCCTGAACACTGAAGCTTTCTTT. Based on the CDR3 plus reference TRBV15 and TRBJ1-1, the full variable domain is DAMVIQNPRYQVTQFGKPVTLSCSQTLNHNVMYWYQQKSSQAPKLLFHYYDKDFNNEADTPDNFQSRRPNTSFCFLDIRSPGLGDTAMYLCATSRDNTLNTEAFFGQGTRLTVV.

J is TRBJ2-3 and V is TRBV10-3; TRBD2 matches 8 bases. The length of the CDR3 is 14 residues. V lost 7 bases and J lost 7; bases outside the gene matches: 10. Germline V gene sequence: CDR1 ENHRY, CDR2 SYGVKD. CDR3 region: CAIKGTSEGYTQYF. CDR3 bases: TGTGCCATCAAGGGGACTAGTGAGGGATATACGCAGTATTTT.

The chain is built from TRBV11-1 and TRBJ1-2; no definite D call. The germline V gene has CDR1 SGHAT and CDR2 FQDESV (reference sequence). The CDR3 runs to 13 residues. Trimming shortened V by 3 bases and J by 4 bases, and 9 bases separated the two germline ends. CDR3 amino acids: CASSLTNTYGYTF. In DNA form, the CDR3 reads TGTGCCAGCAGCTTGACAAATACCTATGGCTACACCTTC.

The chain combines TRBV27 with TRBJ2-5; 13 positions agree with TRBD2. The CDR3 is 16 amino acids. V gave up 5 bases and J gave up 5 bases; unmatched junction bases: 8. Per the germline V gene, CDR1 is MNHEY and CDR2 is SMNVEV (reference sequence). CDR3 protein: CASSPWTSGSSETQYF. The DNA of the CDR3 is TGTGCCAGCAGTCCTTGGACTAGCGGGAGCTCGGAGACCCAGTACTTC.

As for this clone: The identical CDR3 is also encoded by other nucleotide sequences in the sample. J is TRBJ1-2 and V is TRBV27, with 8 positions matching TRBD1. The V gene end was trimmed by 2 bases and the J gene end by 6 bases; junction bases not matched to a gene: 2. Looked up from germline, CDR1 is MNHEY and CDR2 is SMNVEV (reference sequence). The CDR3 covers 13 residues. The CDR3 sequence: CASSLAGGNGYTF. DNA for the CDR3: TGTGCCAGCAGTTTAGCAGGGGGCAATGGCTACACCTTC.

With respect to this clone: One end of the junction is discordant with germline, which a read error may explain. V and J are TRBV7-7 and TRBJ2-7; 8 bases align to TRBD1. Germline CDR1 reads SSHAT; CDR2 reads FNYEAQ (reference sequence). The CDR3 is 12 amino acids. CDR3 in amino acids: CASSTTGGEQYF. CDR3 DNA: TGTGCTAGCAGCACCACAGGGGGCGAGCAGTACTTC.

This chain uses TRBV2 with TRBJ1-5; unclear D gene. V lost 6 bases and J lost 0, with 6 bases in between. CDR3 length: 13 amino acids. Germline V gene sequence: CDR1 SNHLY, CDR2 FYNNEI. CDR3 nucleotide sequence: TGTGCCAGCAGGGATTATAGCAATCAGCCCCAGCATTTT. Its protein is CASRDYSNQPQHF.

The DNA for the CDR3 is TGTGCCAGTAGTAGTCGACACTCTGGAAACACCATATATTTT. Translation gives CASSSRHSGNTIYF. The chain recombines TRBV19 with TRBJ1-3; D gene uncertain. V was cut by 4 bases and J by 0 bases, with 7 bases left in between. The germline CDR1 and CDR2 sequences are LNHDA and SQIVND (reference sequence). CDR3 length equals 14 residues.

The chain recombines TRBV28 with TRBJ2-3, with D possibly TRBD1 on 5 matching bases. Trimming took off 6 bases at V and 8 bases at J, with 18 bases between the two ends. The germline V gene encodes CDR1 MDHEN and CDR2 SYDVKM. This CDR3 is 14 amino acids long. The CDR3 region is CASRGKNRLGTQYF. The CDR3 nucleotides read TGTGCCAGCAGGGGCAAAAACAGGCTAGGTACGCAGTATTTT.

The chain joins TRBV19 to TRBJ2-5, with a tentative D call TRBD2 (6 bases). Germline CDR1 and CDR2: LNHDA and SQIVND (reference sequence). The V end was cut by 6 bases, the J end by 0 bases, with 11 bases between. The CDR3 covers 14 residues. CDR3 bases: TGTGCCAGTAGGGGCGGGACTCACCAAGAGACCCAGTACTTC. This encodes CASRGGTHQETQYF.

With respect to this clone: Other DNA sequences in this sample translate to the same CDR3. This chain links TRBV18 with TRBJ1-3; tentative D call: TRBD1 (6 bases). CDR1 KGHSH and CDR2 LQKENI come from the germline V gene. V was cut by 4 bases and J by 0 bases, with 7 bases left in between. There are 14 residues in the CDR3. The CDR3 nucleotides read TGTGCCAGCTCACAGGACAGCTCTGGAAACACCATATATTTT. Translated, it gives CASSQDSSGNTIYF.